The clone carrying this T cell receptor (beta chain) has a handful of counts. Its antigen remains unidentified. Genomic DNA acted as the template from which TCR beta VDJ combination and CDR3 sequence profiling were carried out. TCRdb used MiXCR to reprocess the reads, holding one entry per CDR3 protein. The sample contains a few hundred thousand distinct CDR3 sequences, about 70% of which appear only once. The sample originates from a study of CD8+CD57+ T cells in acquired aplastic anemia. Across the whole study: The study obtained about 10.8 million reads on average for CD4+ cells from healthy donors.

Notes on the study in general: Patients and healthy controls showed no significant CD8+ Simpson's diversity difference. A set of approximately 29 CD8+ CDR3 sequences was shared between patients and controls, and these sequences appeared highly expressed in patients.

CDR3 length: 15 residues. Germline CDR1 is SSHAT and CDR2 is FNYEAQ (reference sequence). This clonotype originated in a human donor in good health, serving as a control. This chain connects TRBV7-7 to TRBJ2-1, with 8 bases aligning to TRBD2. The sequenced sample was sorted CD4+, CD8+, or CD8+CD57+ T cells (not recorded which) from PBMCs. The CDR3, as DNA: TGTGCTAGCGGACTTAGCGGGGCCTCCTACAATGAGCAGTTCTTC. Its protein is CASGLSGASYNEQFF.